Listed here are 13 T cell receptor beta chains from one sample, sequenced in a study of tumor and adjacent non-tumor tissue in lung cancer. The template was RNA from unsorted bulk tissue. The library came from three nested PCR rounds adapted from ARM-PCR protocols. TCRdb re-called the multiplex PCR reads with MiXCR, one entry per CDR3 protein. The profile shows approximately 71,000 distinct CDR3 sequences, about 60% of them singletons. Sequencing input: lung tumor tissue. These receptors all come from a man aged 50 to 59 with non-small cell lung cancer.

This clonotype was observed many times. The chain employs TRBV5-1 and TRBJ2-2, with 9 positions matching TRBD1. The trim removed 1 base at V and 5 bases at J, leaving 3 bases unmatched. Looked up from germline, CDR1 is SGHRS and CDR2 is YFSETQ. The CDR3 extends over 15 amino acids. CDR3 DNA: TGCGCCAGCAGCTTGTGGGACAGGGATACCGGGGAGCTGTTTTTT. Its translation is CASSLWDRDTGELFF.

As regards this clonotype: A much larger clone is a single base away; this may be a read error. The chain employs TRBV24-1 and TRBJ2-7, with D perhaps given as TRBD1 or TRBD2 (6 bases each). This CDR3 contains 15 residues. V gave up 5 bases and J gave up 2 bases, with 15 bases separating them. CDR1 and CDR2 from the germline V gene are KGHDR and SFDVKD. The CDR3 sequence is CATSGPAGGTYEQYF. DNA for the CDR3: TGTGCCACCAGTGGCCCGGCCGGGGGCACCTACGAGCAGTACTTC.

This sequence joins TRBV6-1 and TRBJ1-2, with 9 bases aligning to TRBD1. The V gene's germline CDR1 is MNHNS and CDR2 SASEGT. This CDR3 is built from 13 residues. The V and J ends lost 6 bases and 8 bases, in that order; junction bases with no gene match: 7. CDR3 bases: TGTGCCAGCAGACTACAGGGGGCAGGGGGCTACACCTTC. This codes for CASRLQGAGGYTF.

This clonotype was seen only a few times. The chain employs TRBV4-1 and TRBJ1-2; D may be TRBD1 (5 bases). This CDR3 has 12 residues. Looked up from germline, CDR1 is MGHRA and CDR2 is YSYEKL. V shed 10 bases and J shed 8 bases, with 17 bases lying between them. The CDR3, as DNA: TGCGCCAACAGTCGTCTCGGGGACGGCTACACCTTC. This gives the protein CANSRLGDGYTF.

Details on this clonotype: One base away lies a much larger clone, so this may be a sequencing read error. The conserved phenylalanine or tryptophan normally closing the CDR3 is absent here, so this likely arose from a read error. V usage is TRBV6-1 and J usage is TRBJ2-5, with TRBD1 matching 8 bases. The CDR3 spans 14 residues. Germline V gene lookup returns CDR1 MNHNS and CDR2 SASEGT. Germline trimming cut 3 bases from V and 3 bases from J; bases unmatched to any gene: 3. The chain's CDR3 is CASSDQDREETQYV. The CDR3 nucleotides read TGTGCCAGCAGTGACCAGGACAGGGAAGAGACCCAGTACGTC.

Comment on this clonotype: This may come from a read error, since a much larger clone is one base off. The gene calls are TRBV6-6 and TRBJ1-3, with TRBD1 matching over 9 bases. Germline V CDR1 and CDR2: MNHNY, SVGAGI (reference sequence). The CDR3 runs 15 residues. The CDR3: CASSSGTGNGNTLYF. CDR3 DNA: TGTGCCAGCAGCTCCGGGACAGGGAACGGAAACACCTTATATTTT.

This clonotype was recorded many times. J is TRBJ1-2 and V is TRBV28; tentative D call: TRBD1 (6 bases). CDR3 size: 14 residues. Germline CDR1 and CDR2: MDHEN and SYDVKM. Trimming removed 6 bases at V and 8 bases at J, with 19 bases between. Here the CDR3 reads CASSPGTPPRGYTF. CDR3 coding DNA: TGTGCCAGCAGCCCCGGGACACCTCCTAGGGGCTACACCTTC.

A note on this clonotype: Since a much larger clone is just one base distant, this may be a read error. The chain joins TRBV6-1 to TRBJ1-5; the D gene is possibly TRBD1 (6 bases). This CDR3 has 15 amino acids. Trimming shortened V by 2 bases and J by 3 bases, and 11 bases separated the two germline ends. Germline lookup yields CDR1 MNHNS and CDR2 SASEGT. The CDR3 DNA sequence: TGTGCCAGCAGTGAAAACCACAGGGACAATCAGCCCCAGCATTTT. Translated: CASSENHRDNQPQHF.

A word on this clonotype: This may arise from a read error, as a much more abundant clone is one base away. The chain employs TRBV24-1 and TRBJ2-7, with D unresolved. V lost 2 bases and J lost 2, with 9 bases in between. The CDR3 is 14 residues long. The V gene's germline CDR1 is KGHDR and CDR2 SFDVKD. CDR3 bases: TGTGCCACCAGTGATTCCGGTAAAGCCTACGAGCAGTACTTC. It codes for CATSDSGKAYEQYF.

Points on this clonotype: A much larger clone lies one base from this, so it may be a read error. The chain employs TRBV4-2 and TRBJ2-1, with D perhaps TRBD1 or TRBD2 (5 bases each). Germline CDR1 and CDR2: LGHNA and YNFKEQ. V was clipped by 1 base and J by 6 bases, with 16 bases between them. The CDR3 spans 16 residues. CDR3 loop: CASSQGGVSSRNEQFF. In DNA, the CDR3 is TGTGCCAGCAGCCAAGGAGGGGTGTCTAGCCGCAATGAGCAGTTCTTC.

Concerning this clonotype itself: The germline gene is not matched at one end of the junction; a read error may be the cause. The chain is built from TRBV4-1 and TRBJ2-7; possible D gene TRBD1, 5 bases. Germline loops: CDR1 MGHRA, CDR2 YSYEKL. This CDR3 spans 13 amino acids. CDR3 bases: TGCGCCAGCAGCTTCCAGACAGTCTACGAGCAGTATTTC. It specifies CASSFQTVYEQYF.

By sample share, this clonotype is medium-sized (0.01 to 0.1%). The chain couples TRBV11-2 to TRBJ1-6; D might be TRBD1 (5 bases). CDR1 and CDR2 (germline): SGHAT, FQNNGV. V gave up 5 bases and J gave up 4 bases, with 9 bases separating them. The CDR3 loop spans 14 amino acids. Here the CDR3 reads CASSKTVYNSPLHF. CDR3 coding DNA: TGTGCCAGCAGCAAGACAGTATATAATTCACCCCTCCACTTT.

This clonotype was observed a few times. V gene TRBV28 combines with J gene TRBJ1-5, with D possibly matching TRBD1 (5 bases). This CDR3 is 15 amino acids long. Trimming cost V 1 base and J 2 bases, with 9 bases left between them. Per the germline V gene, CDR1 is MDHEN and CDR2 is SYDVKM. The CDR3 region has the DNA TGTGCCAGCAGTTTATACCAGGGCGGCAATCAGCCCCAGCATTTT. This translates into CASSLYQGGNQPQHF.